The sequence of this T cell receptor (beta chain) was determined in a study of human T cells and chemical hapten exposure. Across the whole study: Patches that contained 0.01% DPC were applied to the upper back and read at 6 days.

Deletions cut 7 bases from V and 5 bases from J, with 18 bases between. The CDR3 loop spans 14 amino acids. Germline CDR1 SEHNR, CDR2 FQNEAQ (reference sequence). Described time point: pre-sensitization, week 0. Noted treatment: therapeutic diphenylcyclopropenone sensitization with weekly scalp DPC. Broader study findings: Since the donors had alopecia, their immune response may not be the same as that of healthy people. TCRs at high frequency, those above 1 in 1000, did not change with DPC sensitization.

Using its own MiXCR run on the RACE reads, TCRdb lists one record per CDR3 protein. The table records some 360,000 distinct CDR3 sequences, less than 6.5% of them present only once. In the case of this clonotype: What it binds is not known.

The rearrangement uses TRBV7-9 and TRBJ2-7; D possibly corresponds to TRBD1 (7 bases). The material was whole blood, obtained in connection with sensitization to the hapten diphenylcyclopropenone (DPC). The sequence was obtained from a woman aged 50 to 60 with alopecia areata. Some clones in this sample may be carry-over from other donors' samples. The CDR3 here is CASTPQGGWHEQYF. The CDR3, as DNA: TGTGCCAGCACTCCCCAGGGGGGTTGGCACGAGCAGTACTTC.